A single sample gave rise to the 4 T cell receptor beta chains below, sequenced in a study of PD-1 blockade in mismatch repair-deficient tumors. The table came from immunoSEQ multiplex PCR; TCRdb's copy has only in-frame clones and leaves some out. The sample comprises 85,000 to 130,000 clones, 82% of which are singletons, and around 6.5% rests with the top ten. The specimen was peripheral blood, collected roughly 36 weeks after starting pembrolizumab. The receptors were gathered from an adult with mismatch repair-deficient cancer.

This clone appeared a few times. The genes are TRBV6-5 and TRBJ2-5; tentative D call: TRBD1 (6 bases). From germline, CDR1 is MNHEY and CDR2 SVGAGI. The V end lost 6 bases, the J end lost 5 bases, and 16 bases lay between the germline ends. There are 14 residues in the CDR3. CDR3 DNA: TGTGCCAGCAGCTGGGCCGCAGGGGACGAGACCCAGTACTTC. Amino acid sequence: CASSWAAGDETQYF.

This sequence joins TRBV11-2 and TRBJ2-1; 9 bases are shared with TRBD2. There are 17 residues in the CDR3. Per germline, CDR1 SGHAT and CDR2 FQNNGV. V was pared by 4 bases and J by 6 bases, with 13 bases of the junction left unmatched. The CDR3 nucleotides read TGTGCCAGCAGCTCTTTAAGTGGGGGCGGGAGGGCCAATGAGCAGTTCTTC. It codes for CASSSLSGGGRANEQFF.

The chain has TRBV19 and TRBJ2-2, with 9 bases fitting TRBD2. The J segment lost 8 bases and the V segment lost 1 base, leaving 11 bases of the junction unmatched. The germline gives CDR1 LNHDA, CDR2 SQIVND (reference sequence). CDR3 length equals 17 residues. Written as DNA, the CDR3 is TGTGCCAGTAGTATAGTCGGGGCGGGAGGGCCAGGAGGGGAGCTGTTTTTT. Protein sequence: CASSIVGAGGPGGELFF.

This clone was found once. The chain is built from TRBV19 and TRBJ2-1, with D maybe TRBD2 (5 bases). The V gene lost 5 bases and the J gene lost 8 bases, with 19 bases spanning the gap. The CDR3 is 15 residues long. Per the germline V gene, CDR1 is LNHDA and CDR2 is SQIVND (reference sequence). Written as DNA, the CDR3 is TGTGCCAGTAGTGACGTCATGGAGGTCTTCTATGAGCAGTTCTTC. This sequence encodes CASSDVMEVFYEQFF.